This TCR beta chain was sequenced during a study of blood T cell repertoires in COVID-19. About the research overall: Acute and convalescent COVID-19 specimens originated in the United States, Italy and Spain.

Produced via immunoSEQ multiplex PCR; TCRdb's table is partial and in-frame only. Of about 87,000 clones in the sample, around 87% were seen once. Source material: peripheral blood. This sequence was found in a woman older than 75 with acute or convalescent COVID-19.

CDR3 coding DNA: TGTGCCAGCAGCTTAATGCCTAGCGGGGCTGGCGATGAGCAGTTCTTC. Translation: CASSLMPSGAGDEQFF. This chain links TRBV7-3 with TRBJ2-1; 9 positions agree with TRBD2. Germline loops: CDR1 SGHTA, CDR2 FQGTGA. The CDR3 extends over 16 amino acids. The ends lost 1 base at V and 8 bases at J; junction bases unmatched: 9.